The entry below gives a single T cell receptor (beta chain) sequence along with its context. This record comes from a study of blood T cell repertoires in COVID-19. Across the study: Some COVID-19 samples were acute and others convalescent; all came from the United States, Italy and Spain. PBMCs, B-cell-depleted T cells, or T cells provided the cDNA or gDNA that made up the material.

Under the authors' procedure: By means of reference gene primer amplification, nucleated cell counts were estimated. The repertoire was sequenced with immunoSEQ multiplex PCR; TCRdb's copy has only in-frame clones and lacks some. The V and J calls and clone size were taken over from that table, and D and trimming were inferred from the DNA. Of approximately 200,000 clones listed, roughly 80% were seen once; the top ten hold around 7%. The V and J ends lost 6 bases and 7 bases respectively, with 15 bases between them. This CDR3 region has 13 residues. The germline V gene encodes CDR1 LNHDA and CDR2 SQIVND (reference sequence).

The source material was peripheral blood. This sequence originates from a woman between 45 and 65 years old with acute or convalescent COVID-19. The J gene is TRBJ1-2, the V gene TRBV19, with TRBD1 as a possible D gene (6 bases). The CDR3 loop is CASRGGPAFGYTF. CDR3 DNA: TGTGCCAGTAGGGGGGGGCCTGCCTTTGGCTACACCTTC. The variable domain in full, with the rest retrieved from reference TRBV19 and TRBJ1-2, is DGGITQSPKYLFRKEGQNVTLSCEQNLNHDAMYWYRQDPGQGLRLIYYSQIVNDFQKGDIAEGYSVSREKKESFPLTVTSAQKNPTAFYLCASRGGPAFGYTFGSGTRLTVV.